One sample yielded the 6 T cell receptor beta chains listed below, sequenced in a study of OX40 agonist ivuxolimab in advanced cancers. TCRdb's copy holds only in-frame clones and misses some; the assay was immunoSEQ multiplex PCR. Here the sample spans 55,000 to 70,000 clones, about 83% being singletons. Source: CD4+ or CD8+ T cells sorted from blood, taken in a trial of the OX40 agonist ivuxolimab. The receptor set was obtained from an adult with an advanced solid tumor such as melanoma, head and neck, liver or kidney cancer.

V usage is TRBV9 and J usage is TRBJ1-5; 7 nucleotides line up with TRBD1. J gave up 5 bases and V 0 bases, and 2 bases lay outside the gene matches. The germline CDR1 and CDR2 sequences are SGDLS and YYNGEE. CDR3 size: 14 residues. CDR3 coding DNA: TGTGCCAGCAGCGTAGGGGACAGTTATCAGCCCCAGCATTTT. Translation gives CASSVGDSYQPQHF. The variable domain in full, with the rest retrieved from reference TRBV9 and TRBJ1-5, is DSGVTQTPKHLITATGQRVTLRCSPRSGDLSVYWYQQSLDQGLQFLIQYYNGEERAKGNILERFSAQQFPDLHSELNLSSLELGDSALYFCASSVGDSYQPQHFGDGTRLSIL.

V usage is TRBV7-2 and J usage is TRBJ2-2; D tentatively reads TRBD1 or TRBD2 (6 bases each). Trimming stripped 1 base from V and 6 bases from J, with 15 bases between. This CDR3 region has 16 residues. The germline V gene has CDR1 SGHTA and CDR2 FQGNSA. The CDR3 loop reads CASSLGETGGAGELFF. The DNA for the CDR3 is TGTGCCAGCAGCTTAGGGGAGACAGGCGGGGCCGGGGAGCTGTTTTTT.

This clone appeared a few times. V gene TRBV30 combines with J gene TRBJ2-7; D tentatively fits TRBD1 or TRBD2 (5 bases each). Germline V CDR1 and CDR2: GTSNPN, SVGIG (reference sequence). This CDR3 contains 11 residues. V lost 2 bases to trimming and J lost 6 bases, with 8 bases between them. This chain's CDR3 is CAWSWGSEQYF. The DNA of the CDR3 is TGTGCCTGGAGTTGGGGGTCCGAGCAGTACTTC. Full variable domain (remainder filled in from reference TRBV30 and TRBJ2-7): SQTIHQWPATLVQPVGSPLSLECTVEGTSNPNLYWYRQAAGRGLQLLFYSVGIGQISSEVPQNLSASRPQDRQFILSSKKLLLSDSGFYLCAWSWGSEQYFGPGTRLTVT.

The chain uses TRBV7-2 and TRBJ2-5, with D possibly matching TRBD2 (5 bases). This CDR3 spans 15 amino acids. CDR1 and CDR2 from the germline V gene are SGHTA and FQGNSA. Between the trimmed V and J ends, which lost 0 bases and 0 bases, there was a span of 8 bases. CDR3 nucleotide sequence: TGTGCCAGCAGCTTAGCGCCCGGGAACCAAGAGACCCAGTACTTC. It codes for CASSLAPGNQETQYF. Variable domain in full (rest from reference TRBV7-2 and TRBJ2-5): GAGVSQSPSNKVTEKGKDVELRCDPISGHTALYWYRQSLGQGLEFLIYFQGNSAPDKSGLPSDRFSAERTGGSVSTLTIQRTQQEDSAVYLCASSLAPGNQETQYFGPGTRLLVL.

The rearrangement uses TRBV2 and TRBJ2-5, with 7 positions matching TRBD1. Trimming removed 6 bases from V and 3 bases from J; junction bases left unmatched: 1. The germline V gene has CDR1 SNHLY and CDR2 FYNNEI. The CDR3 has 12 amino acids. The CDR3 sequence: CASRDREETQYF. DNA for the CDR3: TGTGCCAGCAGAGACAGGGAAGAGACCCAGTACTTC. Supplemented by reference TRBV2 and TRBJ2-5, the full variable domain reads EPEVTQTPSHQVTQMGQEVILRCVPISNHLYFYWYRQILGQKVEFLVSFYNNEISEKSEIFDDQFSVERPDGSNFTLKIRSTKLEDSAMYFCASRDREETQYFGPGTRLLVL.

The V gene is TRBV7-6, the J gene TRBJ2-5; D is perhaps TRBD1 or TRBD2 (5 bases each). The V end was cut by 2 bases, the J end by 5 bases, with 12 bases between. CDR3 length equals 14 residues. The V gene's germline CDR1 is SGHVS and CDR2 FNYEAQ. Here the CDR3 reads CASSLSWGGETQYF. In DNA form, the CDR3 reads TGTGCCAGCAGCTTAAGTTGGGGCGGGGAGACCCAGTACTTC.